The 31 T cell receptor beta chains reported below all come from one sample, sequenced in a study of blood T cell repertoires in COVID-19 (dated by TCRdb to the early 2020s). The receptor library was made with the immunoSEQ multiplex PCR assay. Held by TCRdb, this immuneACCESS table contains in-frame sequences only and omits some clones. Under half of the omission traces to an unresolved V gene where checked; the cause of the rest is unknown. The sample table holds about 100,000 clones, of which about four fifths were seen once. About 4.2% of the sample rests with the top ten. The specimen was peripheral blood. The receptor source for this set is a human donor in a cohort sampled during active COVID-19.

In nucleotides, the CDR3 is TGTGCCAGCAGCAATAGACTCTTCTCTGGAAACACCATATATTTT. Translated: CASSNRLFSGNTIYF. The chain employs TRBV6-6 and TRBJ1-3; no clear D. The CDR3 is made up of 15 amino acids. Germline V gene sequence: CDR1 MNHNY, CDR2 SVGAGI (reference sequence). V was shortened by 6 bases and J by 0 bases, with 12 bases between the two germline ends.

V is TRBV19 and J is TRBJ2-7, with TRBD1 matching 7 bases. J was trimmed by 9 bases and V by 5 bases; bases with no gene match: 13. The CDR3 runs to 14 residues. CDR1 is LNHDA, CDR2 SQIVND, per germline (reference sequence). The CDR3 DNA reads as TGTGCCAGTAGTCCTACCGGGACAGCCTCTGGGCAGTACTTC. Its protein is CASSPTGTASGQYF.

V usage is TRBV5-1 and J usage is TRBJ2-7; 10 nucleotides line up with TRBD1. The CDR3 is 14 residues long. V lost 0 bases and J lost 7; bases outside the gene matches: 4. Germline V gene sequence: CDR1 SGHRS, CDR2 YFSETQ. The CDR3 here is CASSLADRGREQYF. CDR3 bases: TGCGCCAGCAGCTTGGCCGACAGGGGGCGTGAGCAGTACTTC.

The chain couples TRBV7-9 to TRBJ1-2; 8 bases fit TRBD1. The CDR3 covers 16 residues. Germline V CDR1 and CDR2: SEHNR, FQNEAQ (reference sequence). V shed 0 bases and J 6 bases; nucleotides not matched to a gene: 9. The CDR3 here is CASSLASGQGADGYTF. The CDR3 DNA reads as TGTGCCAGCAGCTTAGCTTCCGGACAGGGAGCGGATGGCTACACCTTC.

CDR3 DNA sequence: TGTGCCAGTAGTAGAGGGGGACAGATAAACACCGGGGAGCTGTTTTTT. Translation: CASSRGGQINTGELFF. The chain carries TRBV19 and TRBJ2-2; 7 bases align to TRBD1. The V gene end was trimmed by 4 bases and the J gene end by 2 bases; junction bases not matched to a gene: 7. Germline V gene data show CDR1 as LNHDA and CDR2 as SQIVND (reference sequence). The CDR3 contains 16 residues.

This chain uses TRBV6-5 with TRBJ1-1, with TRBD1 matching over 9 bases. The junction had 4 bases not matched to a gene; V was cut back by 6 bases and J by 5 bases. The CDR3 consists of 13 residues. Looked up from germline, CDR1 is MNHEY and CDR2 is SVGAGI. CDR3: CASRRTGETEAFF. DNA of the CDR3: TGTGCCAGCAGACGGACAGGGGAAACTGAAGCTTTCTTT.

This chain links TRBV18 with TRBJ2-2; a possible D gene is TRBD1 (5 bases). Per germline, CDR1 KGHSH and CDR2 LQKENI. The CDR3 length is 16 residues. Trimming left V 3 bases short and J 2 bases short, with 13 bases between. CDR3 coding DNA: TGTGCCAGCTCACCCTCCAATGGACACAACACCGGGGAGCTGTTTTTT. It yields the protein CASSPSNGHNTGELFF. Complete variable domain (other parts from reference TRBV18 and TRBJ2-2): NAGVMQNPRHLVRRRGQEARLRCSPMKGHSHVYWYRQLPEEGLKFMVYLQKENIIDESGMPKERFSAEFPKEGPSILRIQQVVRGDSAAYFCASSPSNGHNTGELFFGEGSRLTVL.

The V call is TRBV19, the J call TRBJ1-2, with 12 bases aligning to TRBD1. The CDR3 has 15 residues. J gave up 6 bases and V 5 bases, and 7 bases lay outside the gene matches. The germline V gene encodes CDR1 LNHDA and CDR2 SQIVND (reference sequence). In DNA form, the CDR3 reads TGTGCCAGTAGTGGGGTCCGGGACAGGGGGCATGGCTACACCTTC. It codes for CASSGVRDRGHGYTF. The full variable domain, completed using reference TRBV19 and TRBJ1-2, is DGGITQSPKYLFRKEGQNVTLSCEQNLNHDAMYWYRQDPGQGLRLIYYSQIVNDFQKGDIAEGYSVSREKKESFPLTVTSAQKNPTAFYLCASSGVRDRGHGYTFGSGTRLTVV.

The genes are TRBV19 and TRBJ2-1, with a possible D match to TRBD2 (7 bases). The germline gives CDR1 LNHDA, CDR2 SQIVND (reference sequence). V was cut by 5 bases and J by 10 bases, with 24 bases left in between. The CDR3 is 16 residues long. The CDR3 protein is CASSPFGGAGLSEQFF. The CDR3 DNA reads as TGTGCCAGTAGTCCCTTTGGGGGGGCTGGTTTGAGCGAGCAGTTCTTC.

The rearrangement joins TRBV6-5 to TRBJ2-3, with 8 bases aligning to TRBD2. The CDR3 runs 15 residues. Germline V gives CDR1 MNHEY, CDR2 SVGAGI. With V trimmed by 5 bases and J by 0 bases, 4 bases remained unmatched. The CDR3 DNA reads TGTGCCAGCAGTCCGGGGGGGTCTAGCACAGATACGCAGTATTTT. This codes for CASSPGGSSTDTQYF.

The chain carries TRBV3-1 (or the pseudogene TRBV3-2) and TRBJ2-3, with a tentative D call TRBD1 (5 bases). Germline CDR1 reads LGHDT; CDR2 reads YNNKEL (reference sequence). The V gene lost 1 base and the J gene lost 5 bases, with 7 bases spanning the gap. This CDR3 has 13 residues. CDR3 protein: CASSQGGRDTQYF. DNA for the CDR3: TGTGCCAGCAGCCAAGGGGGCCGAGATACGCAGTATTTT.

J is TRBJ2-3 and V is TRBV9; 9 positions agree with TRBD2. J lost 0 bases, V lost 0 bases, and 8 bases had no gene match. The germline V gene has CDR1 SGDLS and CDR2 YYNGEE. The CDR3 is 18 amino acids. CDR3 amino acids: CASSVGSGRYLSTDTQYF. In DNA form, the CDR3 reads TGTGCCAGCAGCGTAGGGAGCGGGAGGTACCTTAGCACAGATACGCAGTATTTT. Filled out from reference TRBV9 and TRBJ2-3, the complete variable domain reads DSGVTQTPKHLITATGQRVTLRCSPRSGDLSVYWYQQSLDQGLQFLIQYYNGEERAKGNILERFSAQQFPDLHSELNLSSLELGDSALYFCASSVGSGRYLSTDTQYFGPGTRLTVL.

The chain has TRBV28 and TRBJ1-4, with 8 bases fitting TRBD1. The V segment lost 8 bases and the J segment 8 bases; nucleotides outside the gene matches: 16. CDR1 is MDHEN and CDR2 is SYDVKM in the germline V gene. The CDR3 is 16 amino acids. CDR3 protein: CASGRGGTGPWEKLFF. The CDR3 DNA reads TGTGCCAGCGGGCGAGGCGGGACAGGCCCCTGGGAAAAACTGTTTTTT. The whole variable domain, filled in from reference TRBV28 and TRBJ1-4, reads DVKVTQSSRYLVKRTGEKVFLECVQDMDHENMFWYRQDPGLGLRLIYFSYDVKMKEKGDIPEGYSVSREKKERFSLILESASTNQTSMYLCASGRGGTGPWEKLFFGSGTQLSVL.

This clone showed up many times. V usage is TRBV9 and J usage is TRBJ1-1, with 8 bases identical to TRBD1. Unmatched junction bases numbered 6, after V lost 7 bases and J lost 10 bases. Per germline, CDR1 SGDLS and CDR2 YYNGEE. CDR3 length equals 11 residues. In nucleotides, the CDR3 is TGTGCCAGCGGTCCAGGGGGCGCAGCTTTCTTT. Translating it yields CASGPGGAAFF.

The chain carries TRBV30 and TRBJ1-2, with D maybe TRBD1 (5 bases). Trimming took 4 bases from V and 8 from J, leaving 17 bases between them. The CDR3 is 13 amino acids. The germline CDR1 and CDR2 sequences are GTSNPN and SVGIG (reference sequence). The CDR3 sequence: CAWNPGHFSGYTF. DNA for the CDR3: TGTGCCTGGAACCCCGGACACTTTTCCGGCTACACCTTC.

This clone was observed a handful of times. This chain connects TRBV11-3 to TRBJ2-6, with 11 positions matching TRBD1. The CDR3 totals 17 residues. CDR1 and CDR2 from the germline V gene are SGHNT and YENEEA. The V segment lost 5 bases and the J segment 0 bases; nucleotides outside the gene matches: 3. CDR3 DNA sequence: TGTGCCAGCAGCACGGGACAGGGGGGCTCTGGGGCCAACGTCCTGACTTTC. Protein product: CASSTGQGGSGANVLTF.

The chain has TRBV28 and TRBJ2-2; 7 nucleotides line up with TRBD1. There are 14 residues in the CDR3. With 7 bases clipped from V and 6 bases from J, the junction kept 8 bases outside the gene matches. Germline V CDR1 and CDR2: MDHEN, SYDVKM. The DNA for the CDR3 is TGTGCCAGCACCCGGGACAGAGGCTCCGGGGAGCTGTTTTTT. The encoded protein is CASTRDRGSGELFF.

This rearrangement joins TRBV7-2 to TRBJ1-6, with D tentatively TRBD1 (6 bases). Germline V gives CDR1 SGHTA, CDR2 FQGNSA. Trimming cost V 3 bases and J 11 bases, with 17 bases left between them. CDR3 length: 15 residues. The CDR3 here is CASSFIMGAAAPLHF. The CDR3 DNA sequence: TGTGCCAGCAGCTTTATTATGGGGGCGGCGGCACCCCTCCACTTT.

The chain has TRBV19 and TRBJ2-3; 7 bases match TRBD1. The V segment lost 4 bases and the J segment 0 bases; nucleotides outside the gene matches: 10. CDR3 size: 17 residues. Germline values: CDR1 LNHDA, CDR2 SQIVND (reference sequence). The CDR3, as DNA: TGTGCCAGTAGTAGACCCCGCGGACAGGCTAGCACAGATACGCAGTATTTT. Its protein product is CASSRPRGQASTDTQYF.

The chain combines TRBV4-1 with TRBJ2-3; 8 bases agree with TRBD2. Germline assignment: CDR1 MGHRA and CDR2 YSYEKL. This CDR3 is 15 amino acids long. Trimming removed 0 bases from V and 8 bases from J; junction bases left unmatched: 7. The CDR3 DNA sequence: TGCGCCAGCAGCCAAGATACGAGCGGGAGACCTACGCAGTATTTT. It codes for CASSQDTSGRPTQYF.

V gene TRBV5-1 combines with J gene TRBJ1-1; D not resolved. The CDR3 loop spans 16 amino acids. Germline V lookup: CDR1 SGHRS, CDR2 YFSETQ. V lost 1 base to trimming and J lost 0 bases, with 13 bases between them. The CDR3 is CASSLLGKKMNTEAFF. The CDR3 DNA follows: TGCGCCAGCAGCTTGCTCGGTAAAAAAATGAACACTGAAGCTTTCTTT.

The V gene is TRBV10-3, the J gene TRBJ2-3, with 13 nucleotides matching TRBD2. The CDR3 sequence is 17 residues long. The ends lost 2 bases at V and 3 bases at J; junction bases unmatched: 5. From germline, CDR1 is ENHRY and CDR2 SYGVKD. Written as DNA, the CDR3 is TGTGCCATCAGTGAGGGTGGGACTAGCGGGGCTACAGATACGCAGTATTTT. Amino acid sequence: CAISEGGTSGATDTQYF.

The genes are TRBV12-3 or TRBV12-4 and TRBJ1-1; a possible D gene is TRBD1 (5 bases). Trimming took off 5 bases at V and 11 bases at J, with 18 bases between the two ends. The CDR3 runs 13 residues. The CDR3 loop reads CASSPTDLTVAFF. The CDR3 DNA reads as TGTGCCAGCAGTCCGACAGATCTTACCGTTGCTTTCTTT.

The rearrangement joins TRBV20-1 to TRBJ2-3; 7 nucleotides match TRBD2. There are 12 residues in the CDR3. Losses at the gene ends were 3 bases for V and 5 bases for J; bases not matched to a gene: 2. CDR1 is DFQATT and CDR2 is SNEGSKA in the germline V gene (reference sequence). CDR3 sequence: CSASSGLDTQYF. The DNA of the CDR3 is TGCAGTGCTAGTAGCGGGTTAGATACGCAGTATTTT.

In this sample, this clone turned up a few times. The chain carries TRBV7-3 and TRBJ2-7; possibly TRBD2 for D (6 bases). The length of the CDR3 is 17 residues. In germline, CDR1 is SGHTA, CDR2 FQGTGA. Trimming removed 5 bases from V and 1 base from J, with 21 bases in between. The CDR3: CASSPLVGRQASYEQYV. The CDR3, as DNA: TGTGCCAGCAGCCCCCTCGTGGGGAGGCAAGCTTCCTACGAGCAGTACGTC.

The rearrangement joins TRBV2 to TRBJ1-5; possibly TRBD1 for D (5 bases). The CDR3 sequence is 13 residues long. Germline CDR1 reads SNHLY; CDR2 reads FYNNEI. With 1 base removed from V and 13 bases from J, the gap between germline ends came to 14 bases. CDR3 sequence reads: CASSEGGRPIQHF. CDR3 sequence (DNA): TGTGCCAGCAGTGAAGGGGGGAGGCCCATACAGCATTTT.

This chain uses TRBV27 with TRBJ1-5, with D maybe TRBD1 (6 bases). The V end lost 8 bases, the J end lost 1 base, and 12 bases lay between the germline ends. This CDR3 contains 14 residues. From germline, CDR1 is MNHEY and CDR2 SMNVEV (reference sequence). CDR3 sequence (DNA): TGTGCCAGCCACAGGGCCGGGAGCAATCAGCCCCAGCATTTT. This sequence encodes CASHRAGSNQPQHF.

The rearrangement uses TRBV5-4 and TRBJ1-1; 10 positions match TRBD1. Germline V gene data show CDR1 as SGHNT and CDR2 as YYREEE (reference sequence). The CDR3 has 15 amino acids. With V trimmed by 4 bases and J by 5 bases, 8 bases remained unmatched. CDR3 bases: TGTGCCAGCAGCCCGGGATGGGACAGGGGAACTGAAGCTTTCTTT. Translating gives CASSPGWDRGTEAFF.

The chain joins TRBV7-9 to TRBJ2-5; D remains unclear. The CDR3 has 12 amino acids. Germline CDR1 and CDR2: SEHNR and FQNEAQ (reference sequence). V lost 5 bases and J 2 bases, leaving 6 bases between the germline ends. For the CDR3, the DNA is TGTGCCAGCAGCCCCCAGCAAGAGACCCAGTACTTC. This translates into CASSPQQETQYF. Full variable domain (outside the CDR3, taken from reference TRBV7-9 and TRBJ2-5): DTGVSQNPRHKITKRGQNVTFRCDPISEHNRLYWYRQTLGQGPEFLTYFQNEAQLEKSRLLSDRFSAERPKGSFSTLEIQRTEQGDSAMYLCASSPQQETQYFGPGTRLLVL.

The table lists this clone with a few counts. This sequence joins TRBV3-1 (or the pseudogene TRBV3-2) and TRBJ1-1, with a possible D match to TRBD1 (6 bases). The V end lost 2 bases, the J end lost 1 base, and 8 bases lay between the germline ends. Germline CDR1 reads LGHDT; CDR2 reads YNNKEL (reference sequence). The CDR3 extends over 14 amino acids. CDR3 residues: CASSQSDRNTEAFF. The CDR3 DNA sequence: TGTGCCAGCAGCCAATCGGACAGGAACACTGAAGCTTTCTTT.

The chain employs TRBV2 and TRBJ2-3, with TRBD2 identical over 11 bases. This CDR3 has 16 residues. The V segment lost 6 bases and the J segment 2 bases; nucleotides outside the gene matches: 7. Germline V gives CDR1 SNHLY, CDR2 FYNNEI. The DNA for the CDR3 is TGTGCCAGCAGCCCCCGGACTAGCGGGCTCACAGATACGCAGTATTTT. This sequence encodes CASSPRTSGLTDTQYF.